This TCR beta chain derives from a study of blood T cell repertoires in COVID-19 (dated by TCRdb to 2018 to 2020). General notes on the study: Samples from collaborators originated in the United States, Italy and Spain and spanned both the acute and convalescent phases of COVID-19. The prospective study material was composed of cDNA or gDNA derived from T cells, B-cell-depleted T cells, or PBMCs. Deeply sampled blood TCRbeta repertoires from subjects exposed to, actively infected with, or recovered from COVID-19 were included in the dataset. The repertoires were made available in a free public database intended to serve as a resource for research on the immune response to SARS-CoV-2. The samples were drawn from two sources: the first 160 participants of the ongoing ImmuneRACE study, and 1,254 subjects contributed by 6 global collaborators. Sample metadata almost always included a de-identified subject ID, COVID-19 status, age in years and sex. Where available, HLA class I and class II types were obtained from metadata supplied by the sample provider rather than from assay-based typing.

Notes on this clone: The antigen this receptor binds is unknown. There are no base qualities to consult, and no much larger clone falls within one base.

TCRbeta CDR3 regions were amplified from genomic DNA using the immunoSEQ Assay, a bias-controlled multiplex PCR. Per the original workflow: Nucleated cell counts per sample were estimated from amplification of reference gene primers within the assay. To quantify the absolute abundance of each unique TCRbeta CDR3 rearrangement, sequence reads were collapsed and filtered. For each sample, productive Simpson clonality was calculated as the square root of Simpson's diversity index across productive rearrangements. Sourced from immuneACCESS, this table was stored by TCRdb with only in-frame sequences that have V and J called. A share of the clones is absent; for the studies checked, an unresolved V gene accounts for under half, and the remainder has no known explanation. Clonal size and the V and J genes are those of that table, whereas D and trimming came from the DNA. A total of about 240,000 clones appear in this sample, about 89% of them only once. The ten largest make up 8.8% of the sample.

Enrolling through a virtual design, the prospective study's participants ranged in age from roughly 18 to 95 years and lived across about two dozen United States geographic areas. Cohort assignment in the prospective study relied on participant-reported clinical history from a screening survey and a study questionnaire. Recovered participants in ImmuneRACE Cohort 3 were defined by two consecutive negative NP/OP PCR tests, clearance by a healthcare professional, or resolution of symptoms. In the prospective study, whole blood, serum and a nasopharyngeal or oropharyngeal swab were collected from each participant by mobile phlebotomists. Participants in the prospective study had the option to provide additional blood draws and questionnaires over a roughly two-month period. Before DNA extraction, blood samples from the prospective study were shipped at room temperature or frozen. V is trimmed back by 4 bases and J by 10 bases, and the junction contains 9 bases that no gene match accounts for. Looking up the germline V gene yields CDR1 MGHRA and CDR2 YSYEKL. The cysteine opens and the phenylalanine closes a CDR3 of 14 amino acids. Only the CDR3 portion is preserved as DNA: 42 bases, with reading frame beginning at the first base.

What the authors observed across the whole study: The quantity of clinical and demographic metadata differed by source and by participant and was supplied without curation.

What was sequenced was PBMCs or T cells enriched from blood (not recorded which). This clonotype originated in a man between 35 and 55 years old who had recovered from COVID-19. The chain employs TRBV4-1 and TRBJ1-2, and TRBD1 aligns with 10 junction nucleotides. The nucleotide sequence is TGCGCCAGCAGCCTTTTCGGGACAGGGGTGGACTACACCTTC. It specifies CASSLFGTGVDYTF.